The TCR beta chain described here comes from a study of CD8 T cells in ankylosing spondylitis. Study-wide findings and caveats: A motif in TCR beta, a set of under ten highly homologous variants, appeared characteristic of ankylosing spondylitis blood.

The CDR3 extends over 15 amino acids. Trimming stripped 5 bases from V and 4 bases from J, with 19 bases between. Germline V gene data show CDR1 as SGHRS and CDR2 as YFSETQ. Ten or more counts support this clonotype. Antigen specificity is unknown. Each CDR3 protein is one row after TCRdb ran MiXCR on the 5' RACE reads. The sample holds fewer than 550,000 distinct CDR3 sequences; roughly 5% are singletons and the top ten take under 4.5%. The chain links TRBV5-1 to TRBJ2-7; the D is unclear. Sequencing was carried out using blood, either unsorted or a sorted T cell fraction (not recorded which). This sequence was found in a male donor with ankylosing spondylitis. CDR3 residues: CASSFGQLRTYEQYF. DNA for the CDR3: TGCGCCAGCAGTTTTGGGCAGCTACGGACGTACGAGCAGTACTTC.